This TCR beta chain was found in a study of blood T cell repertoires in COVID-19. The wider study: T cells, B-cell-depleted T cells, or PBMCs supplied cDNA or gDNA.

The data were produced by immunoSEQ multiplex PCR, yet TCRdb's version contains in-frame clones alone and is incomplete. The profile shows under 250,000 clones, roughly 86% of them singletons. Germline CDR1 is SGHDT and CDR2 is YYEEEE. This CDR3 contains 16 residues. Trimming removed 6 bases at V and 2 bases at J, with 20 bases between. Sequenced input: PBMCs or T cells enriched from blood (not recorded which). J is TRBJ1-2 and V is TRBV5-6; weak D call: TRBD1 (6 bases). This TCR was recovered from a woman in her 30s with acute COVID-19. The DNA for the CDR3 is TGTGCCAGCATCAACGAAATCGACAGGTTGAACTATGGCTACACCTTC. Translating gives CASINEIDRLNYGYTF.